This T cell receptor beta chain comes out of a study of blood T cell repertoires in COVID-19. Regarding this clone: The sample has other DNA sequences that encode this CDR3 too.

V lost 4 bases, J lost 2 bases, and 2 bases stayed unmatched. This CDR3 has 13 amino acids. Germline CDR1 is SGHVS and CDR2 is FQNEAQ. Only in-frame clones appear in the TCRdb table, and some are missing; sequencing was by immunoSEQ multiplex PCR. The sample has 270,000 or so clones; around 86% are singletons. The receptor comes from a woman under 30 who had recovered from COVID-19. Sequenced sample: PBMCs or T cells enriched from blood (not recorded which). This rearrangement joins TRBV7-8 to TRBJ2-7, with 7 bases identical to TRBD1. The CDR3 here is CASSSGGTYEQYF. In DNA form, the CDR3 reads TGTGCCAGCAGCTCAGGGGGAACCTACGAGCAGTACTTC.